This section outlines one T cell receptor beta chain sequence together with its context. Its matching antigen is unknown. Time point given: cycle 4 day 1 (C4D1), after about 6 weeks of nivolumab. Relapses following autologous stem cell transplantation were seen in all patients, with brentuximab vedotin exposure varying. Purified CD4+ T cells were obtained from thawed PBMCs through magnetic negative selection. Generated by immunoSEQ multiplex PCR, the TCRdb table keeps only in-frame clones and is missing some. The table records around 26,000 clones, approximately 79% of them present only once. The source of the sample is a study of PD-1 blockade in classical Hodgkin lymphoma. V trimming: 6 bases; J trimming: 3 bases; junction bases outside the gene matches: 4. In germline, CDR1 is MRHNA, CDR2 SNTAGT. The CDR3 length is 13 residues. Study-level findings and limits: Sources of repertoire differences remain undefined, possibly disease activity or prior therapy. Some patients started nivolumab under 1 year after ASCT, and they were excluded.

The chain has TRBV6-4 and TRBJ1-1; 7 positions agree with TRBD1. This sequence originates from a human donor with classical Hodgkin lymphoma. Sequences were derived from CD4+ T cells from blood, sampled before the fourth cycle of nivolumab. The CDR3 sequence: CASSSDRDTEAFF. The DNA of the CDR3 is TGTGCCAGCAGCTCCGACAGGGACACTGAAGCTTTCTTT.